This T cell receptor beta chain originates from a study of T cell repertoires in cytomegalovirus infection. Overall study: Selection of CMV epitopes for the study included recently identified HLA-C-restricted and well-studied HLA-B-restricted ones. Based on public TCR beta signatures, there were indications of CMV infection and of a matching HLA type. Study findings and constraints: Ex vivo, HLA-C-restricted CMV-specific TCR beta clonotypes prevailed over the rest of the response. Summed frequency of public TCR beta families distinguished CMV carriers with the relevant HLA.

TCRdb independently ran MiXCR on the reads; one entry per CDR3 protein. The profile shows 750,000 to 950,000 distinct CDR3 sequences, just under 30% of them singletons. V was clipped by 7 bases and J by 2 bases, with 24 bases between them. Germline V gene data show CDR1 as MNHEY and CDR2 as SVGEGT. CDR3 length: 17 residues. Comment on this clonotype: The antigen is not known.

V and J are TRBV6-2 or TRBV6-3 and TRBJ2-7; either TRBD1 or TRBD2 may fit D (5 bases each). The source material was cultured CD8+ T cells from PBMCs, sampled from culture after CMV antigen stimulation. This receptor was taken from a human donor in good health (CMV status not recorded). Some clones in this sample may be carry-over from other donors' samples. Written as DNA, the CDR3 is TGTGCCAGCAACCCCGGGACGCTGGTGCCATACCCCTACGAGCAGTACGTC. Translating gives CASNPGTLVPYPYEQYV.